These 27 T cell receptor delta chains were sequenced from one sample in a study of gammadelta T cells in human blood. TCRdb re-analyzed the RT-PCR reads via CATT. The profile shows 1,000 to 1,500 delta-chain clones, roughly 9.7% of them singletons. Material for sequencing was non-Vgamma9Vdelta2 gamma-delta T cells from infant blood. The source of these receptors is a human donor.

Comments on this clone: Being one base from a much bigger clone, this may be a read error. The same CDR3 can be traced to other DNA sequences in this sample. The chain is built from TRDV1 and TRDJ1; TRDD3 agrees at 7 bases. Unmatched junction bases numbered 34, after V lost 6 bases and J lost 0 bases. The germline V gene has CDR1 TSWWSYY and CDR2 QGS. The CDR3 contains 24 residues. The DNA of the CDR3 is TGTGCTCTTGGTTTAGGCCACCGCTTACTAGGGGATATCAAACCGACCTCGTACACCGATAAACTCATCTTT. Translating gives CALGLGHRLLGDIKPTSYTDKLIF.

By its share, this clone is large. J is TRDJ1 and V is TRDV1; the match to TRDD3 covers 12 bases. Germline V CDR1 and CDR2: TSWWSYY, QGS. Trimming removed 2 bases from V and 0 bases from J; junction bases left unmatched: 4. The CDR3 has 17 amino acids. CDR3: CALGETGGYSDTDKLIF. CDR3 sequence (DNA): TGTGCTCTTGGGGAAACTGGGGGATACTCTGACACCGATAAACTCATCTTT.

This clone was counted only a few times. This sequence joins TRDV1 and TRDJ1; D may correspond to TRDD2 or TRDD3 (6 bases each). Trimming took 3 bases from V and 2 from J, leaving 40 bases between them. Germline V gene data show CDR1 as TSWWSYY and CDR2 as QGS. The CDR3 spans 24 residues. CDR3 sequence (DNA): TGTGCTCTTGGGGACACCACTCCCAAGATTCCTAAAAAGGGGGACCCAAGAGTTACCGATAAACTCATCTTT. This gives the protein CALGDTTPKIPKKGDPRVTDKLIF.

This clone came up a few times. The J gene is TRDJ1, the V gene TRDV1; TRDD3 matches 12 bases. V shed 9 bases, J shed 5 bases, and the junction held 10 bases outside the gene matches. The CDR3 runs 15 residues. Germline values: CDR1 TSWWSYY, CDR2 QGS. The CDR3 reads CALARSGGYADKLIF. The CDR3 DNA reads TGTGCTCTGGCGAGGTCTGGGGGATACGCAGATAAACTCATCTTT.

Judged by abundance, this clone is large (0.1 to 1%). The V and J genes are TRDV1 and TRDJ1; no reliable D call. Germline V lookup: CDR1 TSWWSYY, CDR2 QGS. V was trimmed by 0 bases and J by 11 bases, leaving 13 bases between them. The CDR3 covers 13 residues. The CDR3 is CALGELGTFGLIF. The CDR3 DNA reads TGTGCTCTTGGGGAACTTGGTACTTTCGGGCTCATCTTT.

This clone has just a few counts. Being one base from a much bigger clone, this may be a read error. The chain links TRDV1 to TRDJ1; 7 bases agree with TRDD3. The CDR3 runs 20 residues. V trimming: 2 bases; J trimming: 0 bases; junction bases outside the gene matches: 18. Germline V gene data show CDR1 as TSWWSYY and CDR2 as QGS. The CDR3 sequence: CALGESRNGGILAYTDKLIF. The CDR3 DNA reads as TGTGCTCTTGGGGAAAGTCGGAATGGAGGGATACTTGCGTACACCGATAAACTCATCTTT.

In regard to this clone: A far larger clone differs by one base, so this is likely a read error. This sequence joins TRDV1 and TRDJ1; TRDD3 agrees at 8 bases. With 1 base clipped from V and 3 bases from J, the junction kept 16 bases outside the gene matches. Germline CDR1 TSWWSYY, CDR2 QGS. This CDR3 region has 19 residues. CDR3 region: CALGEPISRRGISPDKLIF. In nucleotides, the CDR3 is TGTGCTCTTGGGGAACCTATCTCCCGCCGGGGGATATCGCCCGATAAACTCATCTTT.

By sample fraction, this clone is medium-sized (0.01 to 0.1%). The rearrangement links TRDV1 to TRDJ1; 10 bases are shared with TRDD3. The CDR3 consists of 18 residues. V lost 0 bases to trimming and J lost 3 bases; unmatched junction nucleotides: 10. Germline-derived CDR1 and CDR2 are TSWWSYY and QGS. CDR3 residues: CALGELPLLWGIPDKLIF. The CDR3 DNA follows: TGTGCTCTTGGGGAACTCCCTCTCTTATGGGGGATACCCGATAAACTCATCTTT.

A word on this clone: A read error is possible here, since a much larger clone lies one base away. Other DNA sequences in this sample translate to the same CDR3. The V call is TRDV1, the J call TRDJ1; 9 bases line up with TRDD3. After removal of 9 bases from V and 0 bases from J, the junction contained 11 bases not matched to a gene. CDR3 length: 16 residues. Germline loops: CDR1 TSWWSYY, CDR2 QGS. This CDR3 reads CALGLGDPEYTDKLIF. DNA of the CDR3: TGTGCTCTAGGACTGGGGGACCCGGAGTACACCGATAAACTCATCTTT.

As to this clone: A much more abundant neighbour one base away suggests this may be a read error. The V and J genes are TRDV1 and TRDJ1; tentative D call: TRDD2 (5 bases). Germline CDR1 reads TSWWSYY; CDR2 reads QGS. The V end lost 1 base, the J end lost 0 bases, and 21 bases lay between the germline ends. The CDR3 runs 19 residues. CDR3 nucleotides: TGTGCTCTTGGGGAACCGTCCCTACGTCAGTTTGGGTACACCGATAAACTCATCTTT. Translation: CALGEPSLRQFGYTDKLIF.

This clone counts as medium-sized. This chain links TRDV1 with TRDJ1, with D possibly TRDD3 on 6 matching bases. This CDR3 contains 15 residues. Per germline, CDR1 TSWWSYY and CDR2 QGS. Trimming removed 0 bases at V and 3 bases at J, with 11 bases between. The CDR3 protein is CALGELVLGPDKLIF. CDR3 in DNA: TGTGCTCTTGGGGAACTCGTCCTGGGGCCCGATAAACTCATCTTT.

This clone is labeled large (0.1 to 1%). Other DNA sequences in this specimen translate into the identical CDR3. The V call is TRDV1, the J call TRDJ1; TRDD3 matches at 12 bases. CDR1 and CDR2 (germline): TSWWSYY, QGS. There are 22 residues in the CDR3. Trimming cost V 2 bases and J 0 bases; bases outside gene matches: 19. CDR3 region: CALGEGPTTELGDTWYTDKLIF. The CDR3 DNA follows: TGTGCTCTTGGGGAAGGTCCTACTACGGAACTGGGGGATACTTGGTACACCGATAAACTCATCTTT.

This clone is termed medium-sized. The chain carries TRDV1 and TRDJ1; 7 bases map to TRDD2. Looked up from germline, CDR1 is TSWWSYY and CDR2 is QGS. Trimming took 2 bases from V and 0 from J; bases not matched to a gene: 27. The CDR3 sequence is 23 residues long. The CDR3 spells CALGEFWSVGSYEKIPYTDKLIF. CDR3 nucleotide sequence: TGTGCTCTTGGGGAATTTTGGAGTGTCGGTTCCTACGAGAAAATCCCGTACACCGATAAACTCATCTTT.

The table lists this clone with a few counts. This clone may be a read error of a much larger clone one base away. V is TRDV2 and J is TRDJ1; TRDD3 matches at 10 bases. TCRdb carries no J gene annotation; the J gene was assigned here by matching the DNA with germline. Trimming cost V 3 bases and J 1 base; bases outside gene matches: 4. The CDR3 consists of 15 residues. Per the germline V gene, CDR1 is GEAIGNYY and CDR2 is EKD. CDR3 sequence: CACDHTGGFTDKLIF. DNA of the CDR3: TGTGCCTGTGACCATACTGGGGGATTCACCGATAAACTCATCTTT.

As regards this clone: This sequence is one base from a far larger clone and is likely a read error. This chain links TRDV1 with TRDJ1, with 9 bases aligning to TRDD3. Germline CDR1 TSWWSYY, CDR2 QGS. The CDR3 runs to 19 residues. In DNA form, the CDR3 reads TGTGCTCTTGGTGCCCTCCTACGCCCACTGGGGGACTACACCGATAAACTCACCTTT. This gives the protein CALGALLRPLGDYTDKLTF.

This clone is large within its sample. Other DNA sequences within the sample encode an identical CDR3. The chain combines TRDV1 with TRDJ3, with 8 bases that match TRDD3. The CDR3 covers 21 residues. Germline V gene sequence: CDR1 TSWWSYY, CDR2 QGS. The J segment lost 0 bases and the V segment lost 3 bases, leaving 13 bases of the junction unmatched. The CDR3 nucleotides read TGTGCTCTTGGGGATCGTACTGGGGGCCGTTCCCGCTCCTGGGACACCCGACAGATGTTTTTC. Translating it yields CALGDRTGGRSRSWDTRQMFF.

This clone has only a few counts. A far bigger clonotype differs at one base, so this is likely a read error. This chain joins TRDV3 and TRDJ2, with TRDD3 identical over 11 bases. Germline CDR1 and CDR2: TVYSNPD and GDNSRS (reference sequence). There are 21 residues in the CDR3. V lost 1 base, J lost 12 bases, and 31 bases stayed unmatched. The CDR3 nucleotides read TGTGCCTTTACCCGAAAGACGTTTTTCAGGACTGGGGGATATCACACCGATAAACTCTTCTTT. This encodes CAFTRKTFFRTGGYHTDKLFF.

This clone is large by share. V is TRDV1 and J is TRDJ1; no definite D call. This CDR3 region has 19 residues. V was pared by 4 bases and J by 2 bases, with 26 bases between. The germline gives CDR1 TSWWSYY, CDR2 QGS. In DNA form, the CDR3 reads TGTGCTCTTGGGGTCCCAAGGACTTCTTTCACAGGGGTTACCGATAAACTCATCTTT. It encodes CALGVPRTSFTGVTDKLIF.

On this clone itself: This is likely an artifact of a read error, given a far larger clone one base away. V gene TRDV1 combines with J gene TRDJ1; D is unresolved. Trimming removed 2 bases at V and 6 bases at J, with 16 bases between. CDR1 is TSWWSYY and CDR2 is QGS in the germline V gene. This CDR3 has 15 amino acids. CDR3 DNA: TGTGCTCTTGGGGAATCATTGGTGGGCGTTCATAAACTCATCTTT. The encoded protein is CALGESLVGVHKLIF.

Relative to its sample, this clone is medium-sized. The chain carries TRDV1 and TRDJ1, with no clear D. V lost 4 bases to trimming and J lost 1 base, with 31 bases between them. The CDR3 has 21 amino acids. Germline V CDR1 and CDR2: TSWWSYY, QGS. The CDR3 loop is CALGATSSPLIIFAGTDKLIF. The CDR3 DNA reads TGTGCTCTTGGGGCGACCTCTTCACCTCTCATCATTTTCGCCGGCACCGATAAACTCATCTTT.

Comments on this clone: A single base separates this from a much larger clone, so it may be a read error. At the DNA level, this CDR3 is encoded by other sequences in the same sample as well. This chain links TRDV1 with TRDJ3, with 7 bases that match TRDD3. Germline V gene data show CDR1 as TSWWSYY and CDR2 as QGS. This CDR3 region has 20 residues. Trimming took 0 bases from V and 0 from J; bases not matched to a gene: 8. The CDR3 DNA reads TGTGCTCTTGGGGAACTGACCTGGGGGGGGGTCTCCTGGGACACCCGACAGATGTTTTTC. Translated, it gives CALGELTWGGVSWDTRQMFF.

A remark on this clone: A single base separates this from a much larger clone, so it may be a read error. The chain uses TRDV2 and TRDJ1; 13 nucleotides line up with TRDD3. The CDR3 is 21 residues long. The V segment lost 0 bases and the J segment 2 bases; nucleotides outside the gene matches: 17. Germline-derived CDR1 and CDR2 are GEAIGNYY and EKD. The CDR3 sequence is CACDTGTGGYDGSIWTDKLIF. As DNA, the CDR3 is TGTGCCTGTGACACCGGTACTGGGGGATACGACGGATCCATTTGGACCGATAAACTCATCTTT.

This clone was detected a few times. This likely traces to a read error, being one base from a far larger clone. The chain combines TRDV1 with TRDJ1; D possibly matches TRDD2 or TRDD3 (5 bases each). CDR1 and CDR2 from the germline V gene are TSWWSYY and QGS. The CDR3 loop spans 20 amino acids. The ends were cut back, 2 bases at V and 3 bases at J, with 28 bases in the middle. The CDR3, as DNA: TGTGCTCTTGGGGAAATAACTTCATTCCCTACTCGTACTGGTCCCGATAAACTCATCTTT. This sequence encodes CALGEITSFPTRTGPDKLIF.

The sample holds a few counts of this clone. A far bigger clonotype differs at one base, so this is likely a read error. Other DNA sequences in this sample translate to the same CDR3. The chain links TRDV1 to TRDJ1, with D maybe TRDD3 (5 bases). The V end was cut by 2 bases, the J end by 8 bases, with 18 bases between. Germline V gene lookup returns CDR1 TSWWSYY and CDR2 QGS. This CDR3 is built from 15 residues. The CDR3 nucleotides read TGTGCTCTTGGGGAAGTAAGTTGGGGCATACGGAAACTCATCTTT. This sequence encodes CALGEVSWGIRKLIF.

In its sample, this clone was seen once. The likely explanation is a read error, given a far larger clone one base away. A V gene of TRDV2 was called, but no J gene was assigned; TRDD3 is the table's D call and was not checked against the DNA. Germline assignment: CDR1 GEAIGNYY and CDR2 EKD. The CDR3 extends over 17 amino acids. CDR3 coding DNA: TGTGCCTGTGACCGCAATCACTCCGGGGGATACGGAAAAAAACGCATCTTT. This gives the protein CACDRNHSGGYGKKRIF.

By frequency in the sample, this clone is medium-sized. Other DNA sequences in the same sample also yield this CDR3. The V and J genes are TRDV3 and TRDJ1, with TRDD2 matching over 8 bases. The germline V gene has CDR1 TVYSNPD and CDR2 GDNSRS (reference sequence). CDR3 length: 22 residues. Trimming took 1 base from V and 1 from J; bases not matched to a gene: 29. CDR3 DNA sequence: TGTGCCTTTATGGTCCCAGGCCTTCCTAATCGTCCCGTGCCGGGGACCACCGATAAACTCATCTTT. Protein sequence: CAFMVPGLPNRPVPGTTDKLIF.

By share of the sample, this clone is large. Other nucleotide sequences in the sample specify the same CDR3. The rearrangement links TRDV1 to TRDJ1, with 8 bases lining up with TRDD3. This CDR3 contains 18 residues. The V and J ends lost 1 base and 4 bases, in that order; junction bases with no gene match: 14. Germline assignment: CDR1 TSWWSYY and CDR2 QGS. The CDR3 region has the DNA TGTGCTCTTGGGGAACCCCCTCGCATGGGGGATTTGGACGATAAACTCATCTTT. Protein product: CALGEPPRMGDLDDKLIF.